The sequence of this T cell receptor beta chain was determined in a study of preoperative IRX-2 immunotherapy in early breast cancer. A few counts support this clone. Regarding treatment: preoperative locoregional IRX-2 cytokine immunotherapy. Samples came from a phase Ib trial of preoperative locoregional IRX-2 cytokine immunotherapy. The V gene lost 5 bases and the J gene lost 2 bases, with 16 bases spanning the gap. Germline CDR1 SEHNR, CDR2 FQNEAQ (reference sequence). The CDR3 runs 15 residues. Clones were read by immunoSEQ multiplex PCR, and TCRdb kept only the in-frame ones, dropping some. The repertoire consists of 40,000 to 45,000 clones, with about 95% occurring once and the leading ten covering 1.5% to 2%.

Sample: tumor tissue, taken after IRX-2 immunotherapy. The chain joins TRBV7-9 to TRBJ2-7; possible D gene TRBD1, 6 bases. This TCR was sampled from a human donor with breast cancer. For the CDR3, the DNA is TGTGCCAGCAGCCCCAGGGGTACAGCCACCTACGAGCAGTACTTC. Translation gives CASSPRGTATYEQYF.